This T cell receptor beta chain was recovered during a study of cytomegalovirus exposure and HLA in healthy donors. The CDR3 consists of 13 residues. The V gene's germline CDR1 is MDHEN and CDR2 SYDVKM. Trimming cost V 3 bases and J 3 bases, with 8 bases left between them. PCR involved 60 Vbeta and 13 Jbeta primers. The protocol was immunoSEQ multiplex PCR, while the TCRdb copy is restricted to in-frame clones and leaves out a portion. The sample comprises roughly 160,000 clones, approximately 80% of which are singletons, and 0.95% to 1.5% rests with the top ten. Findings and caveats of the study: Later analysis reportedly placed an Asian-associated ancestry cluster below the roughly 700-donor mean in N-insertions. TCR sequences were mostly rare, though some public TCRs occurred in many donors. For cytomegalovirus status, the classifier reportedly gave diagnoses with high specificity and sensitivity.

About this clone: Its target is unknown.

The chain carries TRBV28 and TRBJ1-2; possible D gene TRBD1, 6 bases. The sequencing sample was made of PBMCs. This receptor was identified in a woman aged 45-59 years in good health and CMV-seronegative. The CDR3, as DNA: TGTGCCAGCAGTTTGCAGGGGTACTATGGCTACACCTTC. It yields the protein CASSLQGYYGYTF.